The sequence of this T cell receptor delta chain was determined in a study of γδ T cells in repeated Plasmodium falciparum infection (dated by TCRdb to the early 2020s). Turning to the overall study: In the natural-infection arm, Malian children exposed to intense seasonal malaria transmission were enrolled and compared against age and gender matched Australian children. Five or six malaria-naive U.S. adults underwent four controlled human malaria infections by bites from P. falciparum NF54-infected Anopheles stephensi mosquitoes over approximately 620 days. Samples were collected from controlled-infection subjects at baseline, immediately before selected infections, and 21 days after each infection. Malian gammadelta TCR repertoires were analysed cross-sectionally during no-transmission periods and longitudinally across acute febrile malaria episodes. In the study, the shaping of the human gammadelta T cell repertoire by repeated Plasmodium falciparum infection was examined using natural infection in Mali and controlled human malaria infection.

The library was made by multiplex PCR. Sequencing took place on an Illumina MiSeq. Each sorted gammadelta T cell sample was sequenced for both the TCR gamma (TRG) and TCR delta (TRD) chains. The source study handled its data this way. The repertoire analyses used clonotype tree plots, the accumulated frequency of the top 20 clonotypes, and diversity index (DI) and D75 metrics. TCRdb called clones anew from the public reads via CATT; matching DNA rows were later pooled. What appears here as the V and J calls and clone size reflects TCRdb's work, not the paper's. This sample gives around 50,000 delta-chain clones in total; approximately 1.5% of them show up just once. The ten largest clones represent about 9.1% of the sample. Its CDR3 holds 16 amino acids, cysteine through phenylalanine. Only CDR3 DNA remains: 48 bases, in frame from the first base. CDR1 and CDR2 (TVYSNPD, GDNSRS) derive from the germline V gene (reference sequence).

For bulk TCR repertoire analysis, Vgamma9/Vdelta2+ and Vdelta2-negative gammadelta T cell populations were isolated by flow sorting from peripheral blood mononuclear cells. Broad study findings and their caveats: Across time and infection, the Vgamma9/Vdelta2+ TCR repertoires showed a highly stable polyclonal makeup, with many TCRgamma sequences overlapping between individuals. The Malian cohort came from a small rural village of predominantly one ethnic group, limiting generalizability. Compared with the repertoires of Australian children, the Vdelta2-negative gammadelta TCR repertoires of Malian children appeared more clonally expanded, less diverse and less shared. Because the controlled-infection cohort was small, analysis of inter-individual variability in gammadelta T cell responses was limited. Waves of new clonotype selection in Vdelta2-negative, largely Vdelta1+, gammadelta TCR repertoires appeared to be driven by repeated controlled infections.

With respect to this clone: There is no known antigen for this receptor. This is likely an artifact of a read error, given a far larger clone one base away. Other DNA sequences from this sample encode an identical CDR3 as well.

The rearranged segments are TRDV3 and TRDJ1, with 10 middle bases fitting TRDD3. The sequence was obtained from a pool of human donors (malaria-infected and uninfected, not separated). The sequenced material came from gamma-delta T cells from blood. CDR3 protein: CASHPVLGDTPDKLIF. The DNA is TGTGCCTCCCATCCTGTGTTGGGGGATACTCCCGATAAGCTCATCTTT.